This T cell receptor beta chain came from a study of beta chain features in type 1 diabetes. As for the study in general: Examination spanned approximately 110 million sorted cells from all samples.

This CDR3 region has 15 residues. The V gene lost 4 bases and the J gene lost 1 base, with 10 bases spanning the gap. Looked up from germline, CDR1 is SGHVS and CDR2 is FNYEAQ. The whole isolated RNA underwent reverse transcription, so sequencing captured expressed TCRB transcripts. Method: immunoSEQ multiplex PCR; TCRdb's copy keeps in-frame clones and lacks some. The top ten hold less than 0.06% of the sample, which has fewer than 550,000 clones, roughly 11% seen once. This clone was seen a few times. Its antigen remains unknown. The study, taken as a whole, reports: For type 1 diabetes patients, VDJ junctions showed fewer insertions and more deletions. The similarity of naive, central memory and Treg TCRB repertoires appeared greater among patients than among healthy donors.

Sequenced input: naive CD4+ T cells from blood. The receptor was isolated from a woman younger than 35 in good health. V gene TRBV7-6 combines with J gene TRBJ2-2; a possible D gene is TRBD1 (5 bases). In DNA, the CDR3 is TGTGCCAGCAGCTCCCTCGGACAGAACACCGGGGAGCTGTTTTTT. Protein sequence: CASSSLGQNTGELFF. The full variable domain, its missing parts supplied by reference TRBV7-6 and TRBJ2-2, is GAGVSQSPRYKVTKRGQDVALRCDPISGHVSLYWYRQALGQGPEFLTYFNYEAQQDKSGLPNDRFSAERPEGSISTLTIQRTEQRDSAMYRCASSSLGQNTGELFFGEGSRLTVL.